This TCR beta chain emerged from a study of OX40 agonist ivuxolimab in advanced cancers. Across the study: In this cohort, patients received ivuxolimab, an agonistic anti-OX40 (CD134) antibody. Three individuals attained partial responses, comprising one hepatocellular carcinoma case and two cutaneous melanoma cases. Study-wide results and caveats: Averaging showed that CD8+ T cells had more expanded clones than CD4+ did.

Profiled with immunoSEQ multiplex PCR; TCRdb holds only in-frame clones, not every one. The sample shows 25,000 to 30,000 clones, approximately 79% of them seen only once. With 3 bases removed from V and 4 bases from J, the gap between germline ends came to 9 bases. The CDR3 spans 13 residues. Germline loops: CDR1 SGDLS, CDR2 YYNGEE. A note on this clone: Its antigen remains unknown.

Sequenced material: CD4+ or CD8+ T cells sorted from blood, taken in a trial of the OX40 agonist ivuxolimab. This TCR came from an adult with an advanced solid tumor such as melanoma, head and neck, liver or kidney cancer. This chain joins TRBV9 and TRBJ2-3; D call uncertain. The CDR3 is CASSGTPSDTQYF. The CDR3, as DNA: TGTGCCAGCAGCGGGACCCCTTCAGATACGCAGTATTTT.